These 13 T cell receptor beta chains originate from one sample sequenced in a study of response to subunit inactivated influenza vaccine. TCRdb called the RT-PCR reads again in MiXCR, with one record for every CDR3 protein. The sample includes approximately 230,000 distinct CDR3 sequences, 10% to 15% of them seen just once. Sequenced material: non-naive T cells sorted from PBMCs, taken less than 15 days before vaccination. These receptors all come from a man aged 45 to 65 who received an inactivated influenza vaccine.

This clonotype was seen a few times. The rearrangement links TRBV30 to TRBJ2-7; D gene unclear. This CDR3 region has 13 residues. V shed 3 bases and J shed 3 bases, with 12 bases lying between them. Germline CDR1 and CDR2: GTSNPN and SVGIG (reference sequence). CDR3 bases: TGTGCCTGGAGCCTCGGCAGCCTCTACGAGCAGTACTTC. Translation gives CAWSLGSLYEQYF.

The chain employs TRBV18 and TRBJ2-7; tentative D call: TRBD2 (5 bases). The CDR3 totals 14 residues. Trimming cost V 3 bases and J 0 bases, with 9 bases left between them. Per the germline V gene, CDR1 is KGHSH and CDR2 is LQKENI. The DNA for the CDR3 is TGTGCCAGCTCACCTAGGAGGAGCTCCTACGAGCAGTACTTC. This codes for CASSPRRSSYEQYF. Complete variable domain (other parts from reference TRBV18 and TRBJ2-7): NAGVMQNPRHLVRRRGQEARLRCSPMKGHSHVYWYRQLPEEGLKFMVYLQKENIIDESGMPKERFSAEFPKEGPSILRIQQVVRGDSAAYFCASSPRRSSYEQYFGPGTRLTVT.

The V gene is TRBV28, the J gene TRBJ1-5, with D uncertain. The CDR3 contains 14 residues. The V end lost 1 base, the J end lost 9 bases, and 13 bases lay between the germline ends. The germline gives CDR1 MDHEN, CDR2 SYDVKM. The CDR3 here is CASSLFDNKWPQHF. The CDR3 DNA reads as TGTGCCAGCAGTTTATTCGACAATAAGTGGCCCCAGCATTTT.

This clonotype occurred many times. The chain employs TRBV12-3 or TRBV12-4 and TRBJ2-1, with D unclear. The CDR3 is made up of 10 amino acids. The V and J ends lost 10 bases and 6 bases respectively, with 7 bases between them. DNA of the CDR3: TGTGCCACGCACCGCAATGAGCAGTTCTTC. Translating gives CATHRNEQFF.

CDR3 amino acids: CAISEVSGVTDTQYF. The CDR3 nucleotides are TGTGCCATCAGTGAGGTTAGCGGGGTTACAGATACGCAGTATTTT. The chain couples TRBV10-3 to TRBJ2-3; 8 positions match TRBD2. CDR3 length: 15 amino acids. Trimming removed 2 bases from V and 3 bases from J; junction bases left unmatched: 4. The germline V gene encodes CDR1 ENHRY and CDR2 SYGVKD.

The rearrangement joins TRBV2 to TRBJ1-1; 12 nucleotides match TRBD1. V lost 7 bases, J lost 9 bases, and 6 bases stayed unmatched. Germline CDR1 and CDR2: SNHLY and FYNNEI. This CDR3 has 13 residues. The CDR3 region is CASKGQGATQAFF. As DNA, the CDR3 is TGTGCCAGCAAGGGACAGGGGGCGACCCAAGCTTTCTTT. The variable domain in full, completed from reference TRBV2 and TRBJ1-1, reads EPEVTQTPSHQVTQMGQEVILRCVPISNHLYFYWYRQILGQKVEFLVSFYNNEISEKSEIFDDQFSVERPDGSNFTLKIRSTKLEDSAMYFCASKGQGATQAFFGQGTRLTVV.

The V call is TRBV20-1, the J call TRBJ1-2; 11 nucleotides line up with TRBD1. The CDR3 has 14 residues. The germline V gene encodes CDR1 DFQATT and CDR2 SNEGSKA (reference sequence). The junction had 8 bases not matched to a gene; V was cut back by 3 bases and J by 8 bases. The CDR3 region is CSARTGQGAPGYTF. The CDR3 nucleotides read TGCAGTGCTAGGACAGGACAGGGGGCGCCCGGCTACACCTTC.

This clonotype was counted between two and nine times. The CDR3 coding sequence is TGCGCCAGCAGCCAGCGTCCGGTACGGGGGCCAAGCACAGATACGCAGTATTTT. It yields the protein CASSQRPVRGPSTDTQYF. V is TRBV4-1 and J is TRBJ2-3; either TRBD1 or TRBD2 may supply D (6 bases each). Trimming left V 3 bases short and J 0 bases short, with 19 bases between. The CDR3 covers 18 residues. Per germline, CDR1 MGHRA and CDR2 YSYEKL.

This clonotype was detected only a few times. This chain connects TRBV2 to TRBJ1-5; D unclear. The germline CDR1 and CDR2 sequences are SNHLY and FYNNEI. The length of the CDR3 is 15 residues. V was shortened by 5 bases and J by 2 bases, with 13 bases between the two germline ends. The CDR3 reads CASSIGRQGNQPQHF. Written as DNA, the CDR3 is TGTGCCAGCAGTATTGGGAGGCAGGGCAATCAGCCCCAGCATTTT.

The rearrangement links TRBV19 to TRBJ2-7; TRBD1 matches 9 bases. This CDR3 comprises 15 residues. The germline gives CDR1 LNHDA, CDR2 SQIVND (reference sequence). With V trimmed by 4 bases and J by 2 bases, 6 bases remained unmatched. CDR3 DNA: TGTGCCAGTAGTACCGGGACAGGGTACCCCTACGAGCAGTACTTC. Protein product: CASSTGTGYPYEQYF.

This chain joins TRBV7-9 and TRBJ2-1; D gene ambiguous. This CDR3 has 12 residues. The V end lost 1 base, the J end lost 11 bases, and 9 bases lay between the germline ends. Germline V gene lookup returns CDR1 SEHNR and CDR2 FQNEAQ (reference sequence). CDR3 in DNA: TGTGCCAGCAGCTTAGACCGAAAGCAGCAGTTCTTC. Amino acid sequence: CASSLDRKQQFF.

This clonotype has more than one count but fewer than ten. This rearrangement joins TRBV6-2 or TRBV6-3 to TRBJ2-3, with 7 bases identical to TRBD2. The V gene's germline CDR1 is MNHEY and CDR2 SVGEGT. This CDR3 spans 16 amino acids. With 7 bases clipped from V and 6 bases from J, the junction kept 16 bases outside the gene matches. The CDR3 here is CASTKSGLAVWDTQYF. CDR3 bases: TGTGCCAGCACCAAGTCGGGCCTAGCGGTGTGGGATACGCAGTATTTT.

A few counts support this clonotype. The CDR3 DNA sequence: TGCGCCAGTGCCCTGGCGGGAGAAAACATTCAGTACTTC. Its protein is CASALAGENIQYF. The chain is built from TRBV5-1 and TRBJ2-4, with 7 nucleotides matching TRBD2. The CDR3 has 13 residues. Germline V gene sequence: CDR1 SGHRS, CDR2 YFSETQ. Germline trimming cut 8 bases from V and 5 bases from J; bases unmatched to any gene: 7.